The clone carrying this T cell receptor (beta chain) appeared a few times. Its target is unknown. This entry is derived from a study of a mutant IDH1 vaccine in newly diagnosed glioma. Overall study: Weeks 1, 3, 5, 7, 11, 15, 19 and 23 were when patients received their eight vaccinations. In some groups vaccination began 4-6 weeks post-radiotherapy; others received it with temozolomide. Standard pretreatment was either radiotherapy, temozolomide, or, for most, radiochemotherapy with temozolomide.

The data were produced by immunoSEQ multiplex PCR, yet TCRdb's version contains in-frame clones alone and is incomplete. The profile shows tens of thousands of clones, roughly 79% of them singletons. This CDR3 is built from 13 residues. Per germline, CDR1 MDHEN and CDR2 SYDVKM. Germline trimming cut 6 bases from V and 7 bases from J; bases unmatched to any gene: 2. Time point specified: week 23, last vaccination. All doses held 300 ug of mutant IDH1 20-mer peptide, with topical imiquimod. This rearrangement joins TRBV28 to TRBJ2-2, with 10 bases matching TRBD2. Sequenced material: PBMCs, taken from a glioma patient whose treatment included an IDH1 peptide vaccine. The receptor comes from a man aged 40-55 years with glioma. Here the CDR3 reads CASRLAGVGELFF. CDR3 nucleotide sequence: TGTGCCAGCAGGCTAGCGGGAGTCGGGGAGCTGTTTTTT.